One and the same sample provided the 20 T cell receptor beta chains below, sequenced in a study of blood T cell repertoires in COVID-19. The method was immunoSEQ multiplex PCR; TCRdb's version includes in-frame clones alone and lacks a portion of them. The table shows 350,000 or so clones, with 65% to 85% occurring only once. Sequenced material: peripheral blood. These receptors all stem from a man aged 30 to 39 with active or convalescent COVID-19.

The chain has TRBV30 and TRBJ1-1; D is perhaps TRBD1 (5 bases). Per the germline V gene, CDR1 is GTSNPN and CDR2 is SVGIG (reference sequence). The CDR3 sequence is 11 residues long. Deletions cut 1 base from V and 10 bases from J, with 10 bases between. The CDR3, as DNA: TGTGCCTGGAGTGGGACGGGGGTAGCTTTCTTT. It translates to CAWSGTGVAFF.

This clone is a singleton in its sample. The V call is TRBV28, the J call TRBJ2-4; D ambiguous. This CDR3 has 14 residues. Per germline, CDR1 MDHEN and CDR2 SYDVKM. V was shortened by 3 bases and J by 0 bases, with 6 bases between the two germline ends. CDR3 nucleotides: TGTGCCAGCAGTTTTTCGGGAGCCAAAAACATTCAGTACTTC. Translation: CASSFSGAKNIQYF.

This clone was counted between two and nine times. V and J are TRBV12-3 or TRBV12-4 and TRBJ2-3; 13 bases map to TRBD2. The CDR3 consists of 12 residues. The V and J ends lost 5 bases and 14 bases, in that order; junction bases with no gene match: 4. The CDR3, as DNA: TGTGCCAGCAGTGGACTAGCGGGAGTAAGGTATTTT. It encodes CASSGLAGVRYF.

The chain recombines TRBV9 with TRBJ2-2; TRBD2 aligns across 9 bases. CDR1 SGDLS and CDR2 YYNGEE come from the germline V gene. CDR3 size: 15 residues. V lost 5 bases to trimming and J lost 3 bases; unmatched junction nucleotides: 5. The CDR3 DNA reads TGTGCCAGCAGGAGGACTAGCGAGCACACCGGGGAGCTGTTTTTT. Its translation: CASRRTSEHTGELFF.

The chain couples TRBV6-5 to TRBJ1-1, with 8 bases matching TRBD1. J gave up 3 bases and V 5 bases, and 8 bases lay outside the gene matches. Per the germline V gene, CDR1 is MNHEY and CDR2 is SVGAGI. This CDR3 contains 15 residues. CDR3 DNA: TGTGCCAGCAGTCGCAACAGGGGGGCGGACACTGAAGCTTTCTTT. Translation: CASSRNRGADTEAFF.

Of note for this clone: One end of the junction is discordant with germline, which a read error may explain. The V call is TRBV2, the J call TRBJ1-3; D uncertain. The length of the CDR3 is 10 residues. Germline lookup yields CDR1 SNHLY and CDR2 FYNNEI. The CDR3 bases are TGTGCCACCGACCGAGGCCACCGGAATTTT. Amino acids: CATDRGHRNF.

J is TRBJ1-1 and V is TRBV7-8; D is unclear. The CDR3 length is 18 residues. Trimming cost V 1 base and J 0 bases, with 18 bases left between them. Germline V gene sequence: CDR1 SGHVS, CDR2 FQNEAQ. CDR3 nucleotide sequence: TGTGCCAGCAGCTTAGTAAGGTGGCCCTCGGGAGTGAACACTGAAGCTTTCTTT. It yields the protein CASSLVRWPSGVNTEAFF.

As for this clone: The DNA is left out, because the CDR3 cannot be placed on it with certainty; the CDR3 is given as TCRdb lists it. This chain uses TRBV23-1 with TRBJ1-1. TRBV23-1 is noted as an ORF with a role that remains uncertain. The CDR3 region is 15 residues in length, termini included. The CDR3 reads CASSTSGEMNTEAFF.

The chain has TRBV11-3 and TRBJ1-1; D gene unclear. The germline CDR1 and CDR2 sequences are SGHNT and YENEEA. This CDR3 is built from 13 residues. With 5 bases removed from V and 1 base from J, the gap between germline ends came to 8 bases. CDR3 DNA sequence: TGTGCCAGCAGCCGAACAAGGAACACTGAAGCTTTCTTT. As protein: CASSRTRNTEAFF.

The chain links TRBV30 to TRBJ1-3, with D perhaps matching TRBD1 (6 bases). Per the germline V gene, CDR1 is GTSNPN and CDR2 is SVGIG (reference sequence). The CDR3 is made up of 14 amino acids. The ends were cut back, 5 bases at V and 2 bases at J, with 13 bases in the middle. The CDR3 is CAWQIQGPGNTIYF. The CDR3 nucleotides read TGTGCCTGGCAAATACAGGGACCTGGAAACACCATATATTTT.

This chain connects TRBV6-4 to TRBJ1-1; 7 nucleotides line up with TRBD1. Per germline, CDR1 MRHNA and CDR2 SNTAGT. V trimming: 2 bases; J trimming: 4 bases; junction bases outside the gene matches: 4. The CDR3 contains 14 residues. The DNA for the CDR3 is TGTGCCAGCAGTGACCAGACAGGGAGCACTGAAGCTTTCTTT. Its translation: CASSDQTGSTEAFF.

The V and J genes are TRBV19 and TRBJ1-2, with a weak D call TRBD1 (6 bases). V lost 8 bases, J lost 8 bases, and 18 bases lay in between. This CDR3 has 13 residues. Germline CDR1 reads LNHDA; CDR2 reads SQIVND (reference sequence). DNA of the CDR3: TGTGCCAGTTCCAATCGGGACCAGGGGGGCTACACCTTC. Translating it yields CASSNRDQGGYTF.

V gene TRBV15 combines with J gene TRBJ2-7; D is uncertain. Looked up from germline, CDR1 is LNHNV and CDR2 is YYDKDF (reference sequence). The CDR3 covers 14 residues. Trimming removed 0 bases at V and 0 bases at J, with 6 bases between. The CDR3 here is CATSRETYSYEQYF. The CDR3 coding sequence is TGTGCCACCAGCAGAGAAACTTACTCCTACGAGCAGTACTTC.

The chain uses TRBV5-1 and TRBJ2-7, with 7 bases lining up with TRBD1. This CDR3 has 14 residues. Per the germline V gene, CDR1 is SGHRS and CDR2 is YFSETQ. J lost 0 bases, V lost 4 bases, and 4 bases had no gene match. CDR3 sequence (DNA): TGCGCCAGCAGCCTACAGGGGAACTCCTACGAGCAGTACTTC. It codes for CASSLQGNSYEQYF.

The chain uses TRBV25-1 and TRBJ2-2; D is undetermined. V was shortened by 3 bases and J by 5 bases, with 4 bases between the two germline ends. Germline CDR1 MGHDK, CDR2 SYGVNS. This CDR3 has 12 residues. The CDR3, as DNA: TGTGCCAGCAGTGAGGCTACCGGGGAGCTGTTTTTT. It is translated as CASSEATGELFF. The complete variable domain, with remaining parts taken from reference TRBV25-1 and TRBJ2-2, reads EADIYQTPRYLVIGTGKKITLECSQTMGHDKMYWYQQDPGMELHLIHYSYGVNSTEKGDLSSESTVSRIRTEHFPLTLESARPSHTSQYLCASSEATGELFFGEGSRLTVL.

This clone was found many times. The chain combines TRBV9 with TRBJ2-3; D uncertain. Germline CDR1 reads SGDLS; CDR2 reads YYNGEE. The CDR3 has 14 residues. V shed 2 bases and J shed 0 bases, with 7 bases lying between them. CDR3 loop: CASSVSISTDTQYF. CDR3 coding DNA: TGTGCCAGCAGCGTCTCTATTAGCACAGATACGCAGTATTTT.

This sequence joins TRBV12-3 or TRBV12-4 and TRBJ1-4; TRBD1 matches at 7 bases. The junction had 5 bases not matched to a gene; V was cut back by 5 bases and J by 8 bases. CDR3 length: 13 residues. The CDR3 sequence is CASSPRGKEKLFF. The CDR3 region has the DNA TGTGCCAGCAGTCCCAGGGGGAAAGAAAAACTGTTTTTT.

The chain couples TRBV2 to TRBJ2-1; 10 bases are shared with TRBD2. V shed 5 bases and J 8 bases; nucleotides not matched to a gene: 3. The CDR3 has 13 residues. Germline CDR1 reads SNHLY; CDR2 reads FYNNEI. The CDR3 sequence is CASSPLAGDEQFF. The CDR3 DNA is TGTGCCAGCAGTCCGCTAGCGGGGGATGAGCAGTTCTTC.

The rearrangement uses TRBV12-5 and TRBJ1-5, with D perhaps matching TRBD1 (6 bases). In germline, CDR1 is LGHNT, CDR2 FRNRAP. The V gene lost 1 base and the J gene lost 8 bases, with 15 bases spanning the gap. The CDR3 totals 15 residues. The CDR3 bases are TGTGCTAGTGGTTTGGGGACAGCCCAAAGGGAGCCCCAGCATTTT. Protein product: CASGLGTAQREPQHF.

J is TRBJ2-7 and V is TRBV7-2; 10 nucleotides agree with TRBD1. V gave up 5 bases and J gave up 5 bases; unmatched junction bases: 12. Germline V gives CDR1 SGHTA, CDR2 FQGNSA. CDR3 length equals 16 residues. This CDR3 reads CASSLDRGRPGNEQYF. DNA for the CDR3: TGTGCCAGCAGCCTCGACAGGGGGCGCCCGGGGAACGAGCAGTACTTC.